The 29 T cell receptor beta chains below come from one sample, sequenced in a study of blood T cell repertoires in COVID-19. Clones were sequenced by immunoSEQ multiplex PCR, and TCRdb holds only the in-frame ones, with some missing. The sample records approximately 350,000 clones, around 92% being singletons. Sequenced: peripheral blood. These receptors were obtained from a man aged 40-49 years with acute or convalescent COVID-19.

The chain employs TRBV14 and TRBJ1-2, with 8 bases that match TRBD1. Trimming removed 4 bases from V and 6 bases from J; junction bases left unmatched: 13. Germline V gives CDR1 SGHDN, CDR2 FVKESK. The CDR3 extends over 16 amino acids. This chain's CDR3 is CASSRLGTGSGDGYTF. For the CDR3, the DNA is TGTGCCAGCAGCCGATTAGGGACAGGTTCTGGGGATGGCTACACCTTC. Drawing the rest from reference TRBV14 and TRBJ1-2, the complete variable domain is EAGVTQFPSHSVIEKGQTVTLRCDPISGHDNLYWYRRVMGKEIKFLLHFVKESKQDESGMPNNRFLAERTGGTYSTLKVQPAELEDSGVYFCASSRLGTGSGDGYTFGSGTRLTVV.

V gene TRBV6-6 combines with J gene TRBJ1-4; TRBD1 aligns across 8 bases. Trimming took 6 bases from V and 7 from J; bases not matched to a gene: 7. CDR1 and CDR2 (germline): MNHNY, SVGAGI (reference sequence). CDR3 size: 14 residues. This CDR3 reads CASSRDRSFEKLFF. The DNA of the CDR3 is TGTGCCAGCAGCAGGGACAGGTCCTTTGAAAAACTGTTTTTT.

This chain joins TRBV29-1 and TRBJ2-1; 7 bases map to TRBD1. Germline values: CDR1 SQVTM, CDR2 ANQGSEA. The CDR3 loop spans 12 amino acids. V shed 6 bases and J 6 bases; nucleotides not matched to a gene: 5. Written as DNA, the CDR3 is TGCAGCGTCCTACACAGGGGCAATGAGCAGTTCTTC. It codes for CSVLHRGNEQFF.

The CDR3 DNA sequence: TGTGCCAGCAGTGAAGCGCAGAGGGGGACAGATGGCTACACCTTC. Its protein is CASSEAQRGTDGYTF. The gene calls are TRBV6-1 and TRBJ1-2; 7 nucleotides agree with TRBD1. The V gene's germline CDR1 is MNHNS and CDR2 SASEGT. The length of the CDR3 is 15 residues. The V and J ends lost 0 bases and 6 bases, in that order; junction bases with no gene match: 7.

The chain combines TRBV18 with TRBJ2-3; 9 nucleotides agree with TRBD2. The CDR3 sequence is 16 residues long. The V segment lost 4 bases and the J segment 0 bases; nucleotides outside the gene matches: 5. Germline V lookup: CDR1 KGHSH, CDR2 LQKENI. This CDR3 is CASSLAGGPSTDTQYF. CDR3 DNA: TGTGCCAGCTCACTGGCGGGAGGGCCTAGCACAGATACGCAGTATTTT. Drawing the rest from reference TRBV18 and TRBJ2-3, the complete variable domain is NAGVMQNPRHLVRRRGQEARLRCSPMKGHSHVYWYRQLPEEGLKFMVYLQKENIIDESGMPKERFSAEFPKEGPSILRIQQVVRGDSAAYFCASSLAGGPSTDTQYFGPGTRLTVL.

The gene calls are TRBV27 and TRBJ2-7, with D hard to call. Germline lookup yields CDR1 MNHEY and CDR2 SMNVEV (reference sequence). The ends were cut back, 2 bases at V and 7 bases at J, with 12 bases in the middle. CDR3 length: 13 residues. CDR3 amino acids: CASSLAQQSEQYF. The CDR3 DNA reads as TGTGCCAGCAGTTTAGCCCAACAGTCGGAGCAGTACTTC.

Here the CDR3 DNA reads TGTGCCATCAGCCAGGGACTTCAGTCCTACGAGCAGTACTTC. Amino acids: CAISQGLQSYEQYF. The chain recombines TRBV10-3 with TRBJ2-7; D might be TRBD2 (6 bases). CDR3 size: 14 residues. Germline V gene data show CDR1 as ENHRY and CDR2 as SYGVKD. V gave up 6 bases and J gave up 1 base, with 13 bases separating them.

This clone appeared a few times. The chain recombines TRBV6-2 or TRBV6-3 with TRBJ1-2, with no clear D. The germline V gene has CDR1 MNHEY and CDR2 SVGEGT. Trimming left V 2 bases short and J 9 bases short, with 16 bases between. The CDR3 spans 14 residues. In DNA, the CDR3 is TGTGCCAGCAGTTACACGGGAGATAGTATAAGCTACACCTTC. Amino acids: CASSYTGDSISYTF.

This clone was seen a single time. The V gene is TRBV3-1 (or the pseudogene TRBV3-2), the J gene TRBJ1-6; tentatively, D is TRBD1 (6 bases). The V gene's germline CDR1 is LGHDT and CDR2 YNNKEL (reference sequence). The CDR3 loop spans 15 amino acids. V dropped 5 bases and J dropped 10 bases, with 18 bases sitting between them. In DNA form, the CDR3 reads TGTGCCAGCAGCGGAGCGGGGGCCCTTGGATCACCCCTCCACTTT. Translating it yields CASSGAGALGSPLHF.

The CDR3 region is CAPPTGTTEKLFF. The CDR3 DNA sequence: TGTGCCCCACCGACAGGGACGACTGAAAAACTGTTTTTT. This chain uses TRBV10-3 with TRBJ1-4; 7 bases align to TRBD1. Germline CDR1 reads ENHRY; CDR2 reads SYGVKD. CDR3 size: 13 residues. V trimming: 11 bases; J trimming: 7 bases; junction bases outside the gene matches: 10.

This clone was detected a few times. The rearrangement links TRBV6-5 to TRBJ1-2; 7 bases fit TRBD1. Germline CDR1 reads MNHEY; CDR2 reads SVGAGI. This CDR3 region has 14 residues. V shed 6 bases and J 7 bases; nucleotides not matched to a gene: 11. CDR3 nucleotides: TGTGCCAGCAGCCGGGGGACAGCCGGGAGTGGCTACACCTTC. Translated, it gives CASSRGTAGSGYTF.

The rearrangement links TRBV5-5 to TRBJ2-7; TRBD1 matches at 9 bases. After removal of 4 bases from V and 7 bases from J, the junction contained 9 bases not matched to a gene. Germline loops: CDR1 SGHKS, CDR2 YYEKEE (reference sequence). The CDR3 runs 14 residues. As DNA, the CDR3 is TGTGCCAGCAGCCAAGGGACAGGGTTAAGGGAGCAGTACTTC. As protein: CASSQGTGLREQYF. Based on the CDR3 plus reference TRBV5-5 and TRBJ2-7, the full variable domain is DAGVTQSPTHLIKTRGQQVTLRCSPISGHKSVSWYQQVLGQGPQFIFQYYEKEERGRGNFPDRFSARQFPNYSSELNVNALLLGDSALYLCASSQGTGLREQYFGPGTRLTVT.

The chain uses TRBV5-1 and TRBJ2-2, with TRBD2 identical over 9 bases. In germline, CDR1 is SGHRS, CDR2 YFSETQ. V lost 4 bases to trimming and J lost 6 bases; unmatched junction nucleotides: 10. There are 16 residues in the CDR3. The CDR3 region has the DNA TGCGCCAGCAGCGGCATAGGGACTAGCTACCCCGGGGAGCTGTTTTTT. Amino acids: CASSGIGTSYPGELFF.

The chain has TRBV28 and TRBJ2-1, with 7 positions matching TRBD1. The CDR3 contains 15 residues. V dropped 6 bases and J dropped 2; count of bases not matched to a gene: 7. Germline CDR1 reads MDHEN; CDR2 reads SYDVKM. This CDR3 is CASSVDREAYNEQFF. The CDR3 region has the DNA TGTGCCAGCAGCGTAGACAGGGAAGCCTACAATGAGCAGTTCTTC.

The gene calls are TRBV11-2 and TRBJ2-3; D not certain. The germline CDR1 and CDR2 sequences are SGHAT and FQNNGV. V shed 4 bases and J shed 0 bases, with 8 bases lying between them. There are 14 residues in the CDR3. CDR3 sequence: CASSSTTSTDTQYF. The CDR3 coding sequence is TGTGCCAGCAGCTCCACCACTAGCACAGATACGCAGTATTTT.

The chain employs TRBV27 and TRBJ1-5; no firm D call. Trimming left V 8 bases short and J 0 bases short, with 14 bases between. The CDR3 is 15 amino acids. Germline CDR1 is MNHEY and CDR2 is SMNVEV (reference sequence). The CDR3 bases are TGTGCCAGCTCGGCCCGGGAACATAGCAATCAGCCCCAGCATTTT. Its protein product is CASSAREHSNQPQHF.

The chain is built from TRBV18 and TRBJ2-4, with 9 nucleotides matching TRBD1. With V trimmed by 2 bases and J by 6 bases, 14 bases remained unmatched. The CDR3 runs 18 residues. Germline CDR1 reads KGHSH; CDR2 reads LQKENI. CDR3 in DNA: TGTGCCAGCTCACCATTCTTGGACAGGGGACCTTCTGGAAACATTCAGTACTTC. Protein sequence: CASSPFLDRGPSGNIQYF.

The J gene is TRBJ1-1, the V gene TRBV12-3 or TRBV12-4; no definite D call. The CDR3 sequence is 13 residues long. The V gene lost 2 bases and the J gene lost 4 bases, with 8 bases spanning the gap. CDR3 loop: CASSLRRVTEAFF. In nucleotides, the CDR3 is TGTGCCAGCAGTTTAAGGCGGGTCACTGAAGCTTTCTTT.

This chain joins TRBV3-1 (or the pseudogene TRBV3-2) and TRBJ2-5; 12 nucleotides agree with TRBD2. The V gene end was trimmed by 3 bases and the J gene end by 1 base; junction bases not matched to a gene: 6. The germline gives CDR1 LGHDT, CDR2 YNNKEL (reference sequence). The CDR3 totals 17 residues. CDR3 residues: CASSHGTSGLGQETQYF. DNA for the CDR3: TGTGCCAGCAGCCACGGGACTAGCGGGCTCGGCCAAGAGACCCAGTACTTC.

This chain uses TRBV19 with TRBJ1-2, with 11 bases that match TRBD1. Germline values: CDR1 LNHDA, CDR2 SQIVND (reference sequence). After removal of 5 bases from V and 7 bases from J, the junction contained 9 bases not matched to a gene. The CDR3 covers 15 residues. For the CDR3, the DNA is TGTGCCAGTAGTGTAACCGGGACAGGGGGTTCTGGCTACACCTTC. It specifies CASSVTGTGGSGYTF.

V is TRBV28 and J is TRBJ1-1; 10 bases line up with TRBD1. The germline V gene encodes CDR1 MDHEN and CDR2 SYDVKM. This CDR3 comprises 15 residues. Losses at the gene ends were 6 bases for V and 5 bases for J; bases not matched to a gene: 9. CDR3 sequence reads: CASSEDDRGHTEAFF. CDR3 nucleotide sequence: TGTGCCAGCAGCGAAGATGACAGGGGGCATACTGAAGCTTTCTTT.

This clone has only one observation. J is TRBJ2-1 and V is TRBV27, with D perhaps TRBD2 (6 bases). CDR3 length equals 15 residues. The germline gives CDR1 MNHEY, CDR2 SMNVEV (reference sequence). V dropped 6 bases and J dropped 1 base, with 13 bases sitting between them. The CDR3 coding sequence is TGTGCCAGCAGGGTATCGGGGACTTCCTACAATGAGCAGTTCTTC. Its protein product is CASRVSGTSYNEQFF.

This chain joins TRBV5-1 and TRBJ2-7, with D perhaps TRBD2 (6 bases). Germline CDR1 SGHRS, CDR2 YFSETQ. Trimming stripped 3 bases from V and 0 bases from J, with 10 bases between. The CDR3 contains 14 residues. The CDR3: CASSYGGSSYEQYF. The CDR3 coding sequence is TGCGCCAGCAGCTACGGGGGAAGCTCCTACGAGCAGTACTTC.

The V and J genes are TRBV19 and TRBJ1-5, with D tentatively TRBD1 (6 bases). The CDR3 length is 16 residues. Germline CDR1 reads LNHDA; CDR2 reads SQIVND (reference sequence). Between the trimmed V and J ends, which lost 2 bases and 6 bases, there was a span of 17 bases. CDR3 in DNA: TGTGCCAGTAGTATATTTCGCAACAGGGCCGGTCAGCCCCAGCATTTT. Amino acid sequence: CASSIFRNRAGQPQHF.

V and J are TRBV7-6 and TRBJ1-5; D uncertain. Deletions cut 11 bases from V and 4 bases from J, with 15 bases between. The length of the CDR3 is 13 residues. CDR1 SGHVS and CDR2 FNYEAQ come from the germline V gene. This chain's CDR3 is CACSGGMNQPQHF. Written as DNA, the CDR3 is TGTGCCTGTTCCGGAGGGATGAATCAGCCCCAGCATTTT.

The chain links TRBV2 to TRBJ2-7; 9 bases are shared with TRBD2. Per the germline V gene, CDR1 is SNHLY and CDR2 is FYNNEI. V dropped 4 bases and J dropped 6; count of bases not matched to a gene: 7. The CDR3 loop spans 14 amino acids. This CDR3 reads CASSVETSGFEQYF. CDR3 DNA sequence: TGTGCCAGCAGTGTTGAGACTAGCGGTTTCGAGCAGTACTTC.

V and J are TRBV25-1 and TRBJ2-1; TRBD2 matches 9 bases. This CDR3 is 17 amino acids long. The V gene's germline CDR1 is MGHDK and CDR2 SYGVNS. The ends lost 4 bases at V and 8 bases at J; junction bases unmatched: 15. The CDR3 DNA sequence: TGTGCCAGCAGTGTCGCCCTCCGCGGGAGGGCCGAGGATGAGCAGTTCTTC. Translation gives CASSVALRGRAEDEQFF.

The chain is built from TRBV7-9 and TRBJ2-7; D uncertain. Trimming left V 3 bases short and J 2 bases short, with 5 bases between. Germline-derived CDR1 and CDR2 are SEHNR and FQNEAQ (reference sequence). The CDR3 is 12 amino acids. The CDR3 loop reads CASSLTTYEQYF. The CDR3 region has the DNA TGTGCCAGCAGCTTGACAACCTACGAGCAGTACTTC.

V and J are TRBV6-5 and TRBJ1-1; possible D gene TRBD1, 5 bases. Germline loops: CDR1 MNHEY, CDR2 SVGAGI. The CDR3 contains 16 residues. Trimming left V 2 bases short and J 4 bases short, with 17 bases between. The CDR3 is CASSYRAGGYPTEAFF. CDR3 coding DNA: TGTGCCAGCAGTTACCGGGCGGGGGGATATCCCACTGAAGCTTTCTTT.